This record covers a single T cell receptor (beta chain). The data originate from a study of blood T cell repertoires in COVID-19. About the research overall: Donors in the United States, Italy and Spain gave samples during acute or convalescent COVID-19. PBMCs, B-cell-depleted T cells, or T cells provided the cDNA or gDNA that made up the material.

The germline CDR1 and CDR2 sequences are LNHDA and SQIVND (reference sequence). J gave up 0 bases and V 4 bases, and 10 bases lay outside the gene matches. This CDR3 has 19 amino acids. Authors' processing steps: It was from reference gene primer amplification that nucleated cell counts were estimated. Clones were read by immunoSEQ multiplex PCR, and TCRdb kept only the in-frame ones, dropping some. That table is the source of V, J and clone size, and D and trimming were worked out from the DNA. The sample has tens of thousands of clones, roughly four fifths seen once. This TCR was sampled from a woman aged 80 or over with acute or convalescent COVID-19. Sequencing was carried out using peripheral blood. The V call is TRBV19, the J call TRBJ2-6, with 9 nucleotides matching TRBD1. The CDR3 DNA reads as TGTGCCAGTAGTAATCGAGGGGACAGGGCAAGCTCTGGGGCCAACGTCCTGACTTTC. Its translation is CASSNRGDRASSGANVLTF.